Sequencing of this TCR beta chain was carried out in a study of T cell responses to AZD1222 COVID-19 vaccine. The study's findings and limits: Regions 160-218 and 743-854 dominated among vaccine-associated CD4 TCRs spanning spike. Vaccination with two AZD1222 doses was followed by a rise in Spike-specific TCR breadth and depth. Recipients of AZD1222 seropositive at baseline numbered only 6 or 7.

Trimming removed 0 bases at V and 0 bases at J, with 8 bases between. Germline V CDR1 and CDR2: SGHTA, FQGNSA. The CDR3 runs to 15 residues. A remark on this clone: Its antigen is unidentified.

The data were produced by immunoSEQ multiplex PCR, yet TCRdb's version contains in-frame clones alone and is incomplete. The sample contains roughly 120,000 clones, approximately 90% of which appear only once. The sequence derives from an adult who received the AZD1222 COVID-19 vaccine. The J gene is TRBJ1-1, the V gene TRBV7-2, with unresolved D. Sequencing used peripheral blood, obtained 28 days after the second AZD1222 dose. CDR3 protein: CASSLARTMNTEAFF. The CDR3 DNA sequence: TGTGCCAGCAGCTTAGCAAGGACCATGAACACTGAAGCTTTCTTT.